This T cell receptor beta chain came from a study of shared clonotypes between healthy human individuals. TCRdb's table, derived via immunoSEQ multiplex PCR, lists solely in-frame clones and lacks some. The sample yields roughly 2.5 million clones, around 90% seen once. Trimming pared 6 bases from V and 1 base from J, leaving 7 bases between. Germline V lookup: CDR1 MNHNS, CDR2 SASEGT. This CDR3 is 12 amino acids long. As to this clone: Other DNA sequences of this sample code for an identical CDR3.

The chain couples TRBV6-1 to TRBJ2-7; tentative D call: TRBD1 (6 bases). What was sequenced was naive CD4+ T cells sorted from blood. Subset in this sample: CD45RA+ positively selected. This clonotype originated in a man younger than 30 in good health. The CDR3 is CASRGQSYEQYF. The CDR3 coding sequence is TGTGCCAGCAGAGGACAGTCCTACGAGCAGTACTTC.